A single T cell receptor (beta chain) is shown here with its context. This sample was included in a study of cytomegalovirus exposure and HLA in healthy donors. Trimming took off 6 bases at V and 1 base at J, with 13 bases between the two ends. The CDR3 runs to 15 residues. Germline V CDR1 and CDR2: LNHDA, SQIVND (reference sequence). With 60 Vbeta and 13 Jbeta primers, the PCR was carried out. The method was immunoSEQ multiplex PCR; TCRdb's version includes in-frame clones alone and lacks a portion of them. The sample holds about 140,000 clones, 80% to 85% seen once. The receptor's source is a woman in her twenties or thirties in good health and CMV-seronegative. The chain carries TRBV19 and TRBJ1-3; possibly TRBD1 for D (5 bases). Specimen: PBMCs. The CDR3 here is CASRPGGNSGNTIYF. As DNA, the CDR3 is TGTGCCAGTAGACCGGGGGGGAATTCTGGAAACACCATATATTTT.